This T cell receptor (beta chain) was identified during a study of graft-versus-host responses after intestinal transplantation. Only in-frame clones appear in the TCRdb table, and some are missing; sequencing was by immunoSEQ multiplex PCR. Of about 96,000 clones listed, about 90% are singletons. Germline loops: CDR1 SGHTA, CDR2 FQGNSA. The germline V and J ends were trimmed by 2 bases and 4 bases, with 14 bases remaining between them. The CDR3 runs 15 residues. In regard to this clone: Antigen: not known.

The chain combines TRBV7-2 with TRBJ1-1; D ambiguous. This clonotype was obtained from a human donor who received an intestinal transplant. The sequences come from unstimulated CD4+ T cells sorted from spleen or lymph node cells, collected before intestinal transplant. The CDR3 DNA is TGTGCCAGCAGCTTACAGGTTGGATTGGGCACTGAAGCTTTCTTT. This sequence encodes CASSLQVGLGTEAFF. The full variable domain, its missing parts supplied by reference TRBV7-2 and TRBJ1-1, is GAGVSQSPSNKVTEKGKDVELRCDPISGHTALYWYRQSLGQGLEFLIYFQGNSAPDKSGLPSDRFSAERTGGSVSTLTIQRTQQEDSAVYLCASSLQVGLGTEAFFGQGTRLTVV.